This T cell receptor beta chain was profiled in a study of blood T cells in healthy people across ages. V trimming: 7 bases; J trimming: 3 bases; junction bases outside the gene matches: 1. The V gene's germline CDR1 is SQVTM and CDR2 ANQGSEA. This CDR3 is 12 amino acids long. Alongside a J-beta primer mix, a sample-barcoded 5' primer served in a second PCR lasting roughly 6 to 11 cycles. A single record per CDR3 protein comes from TCRdb applying MiXCR to the 5' RACE reads. The sample shows about 1.4 million distinct CDR3 sequences, around 59% of them seen only once. The sequenced sample consisted of blood. The sequence was collected from a man between 18 and 29 years old in good health. The chain recombines TRBV29-1 with TRBJ1-1, with 11 positions matching TRBD1. CDR3: CSGGQGDTEAFF. In DNA, the CDR3 is TGCAGCGGGGGACAGGGGGACACTGAAGCTTTCTTT.